What follows are 2 T cell receptor beta chains derived from one specimen sequenced in a study of beta chain features in type 1 diabetes. The authors reverse transcribed all of the isolated RNA, so sequencing captured expressed TCRB transcripts. Produced via immunoSEQ multiplex PCR; TCRdb's table is partial and in-frame only. The top ten clones hold about 0.015% of a sample with 250,000 to 350,000 clones, 11% of them seen once. Sequencing was performed on naive CD4+ T cells from blood. Receptor source: a woman in her 30s in good health.

This clone was detected only a few times. The gene calls are TRBV10-3 and TRBJ2-3; TRBD2 matches 10 bases. With 2 bases clipped from V and 1 base from J, the junction kept 6 bases outside the gene matches. The CDR3 contains 17 residues. Germline V gene data show CDR1 as ENHRY and CDR2 as SYGVKD. CDR3 coding DNA: TGTGCCATCAGTGAGGCCCTAGCGGGAGCTGGCACAGATACGCAGTATTTT. Its translation is CAISEALAGAGTDTQYF.

This chain joins TRBV7-9 and TRBJ1-5; the D gene is possibly TRBD1 (5 bases). There are 13 residues in the CDR3. V dropped 4 bases and J dropped 7 bases, with 11 bases sitting between them. Germline V gives CDR1 SEHNR, CDR2 FQNEAQ (reference sequence). CDR3 loop: CASSWGEGQPQHF. CDR3 nucleotides: TGTGCCAGCAGCTGGGGGGAGGGACAGCCCCAGCATTTT. The entire variable domain, with the rest obtained from reference TRBV7-9 and TRBJ1-5, is as follows: DTGVSQNPRHKITKRGQNVTFRCDPISEHNRLYWYRQTLGQGPEFLTYFQNEAQLEKSRLLSDRFSAERPKGSFSTLEIQRTEQGDSAMYLCASSWGEGQPQHFGDGTRLSIL.